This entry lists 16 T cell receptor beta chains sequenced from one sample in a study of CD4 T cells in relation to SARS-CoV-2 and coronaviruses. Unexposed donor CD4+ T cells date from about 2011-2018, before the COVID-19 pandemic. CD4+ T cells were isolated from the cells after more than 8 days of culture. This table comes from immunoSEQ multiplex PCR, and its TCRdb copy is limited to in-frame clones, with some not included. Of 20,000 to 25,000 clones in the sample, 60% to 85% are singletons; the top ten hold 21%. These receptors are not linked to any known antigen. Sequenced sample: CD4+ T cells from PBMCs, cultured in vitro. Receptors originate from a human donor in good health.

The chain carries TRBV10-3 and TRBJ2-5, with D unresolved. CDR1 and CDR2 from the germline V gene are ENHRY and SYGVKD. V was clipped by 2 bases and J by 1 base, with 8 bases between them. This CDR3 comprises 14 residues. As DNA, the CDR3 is TGTGCCATCAGTGAGGGGATCACCCAAGAGACCCAGTACTTC. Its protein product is CAISEGITQETQYF.

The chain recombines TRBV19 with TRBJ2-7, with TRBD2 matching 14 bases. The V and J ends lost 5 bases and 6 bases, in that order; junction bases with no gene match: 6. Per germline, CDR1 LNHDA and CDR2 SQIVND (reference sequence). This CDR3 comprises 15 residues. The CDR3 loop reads CASSEIGTSGSEQYF. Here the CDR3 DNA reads TGTGCCAGTAGTGAAATTGGGACTAGCGGGAGCGAGCAGTACTTC.

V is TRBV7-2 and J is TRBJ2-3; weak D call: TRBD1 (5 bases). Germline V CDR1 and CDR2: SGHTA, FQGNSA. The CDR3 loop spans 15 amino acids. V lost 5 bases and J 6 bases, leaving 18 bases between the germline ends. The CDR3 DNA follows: TGTGCCAGCAGCGCCCTCCAGGGCAGGGCGGATACGCAGTATTTT. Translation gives CASSALQGRADTQYF.

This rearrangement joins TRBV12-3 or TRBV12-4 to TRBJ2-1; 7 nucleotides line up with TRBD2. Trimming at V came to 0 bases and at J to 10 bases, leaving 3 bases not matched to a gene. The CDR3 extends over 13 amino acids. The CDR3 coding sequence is TGTGCCAGCAGTTTAGCGTTGGGACTAGAGCAGTTCTTC. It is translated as CASSLALGLEQFF.

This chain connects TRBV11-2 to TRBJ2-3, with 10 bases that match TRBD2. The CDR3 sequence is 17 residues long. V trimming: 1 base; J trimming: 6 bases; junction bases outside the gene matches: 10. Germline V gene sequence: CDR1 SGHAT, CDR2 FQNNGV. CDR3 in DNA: TGTGCCAGCAGCTTAGTGGGTAGCGGGGGGTTTGGTGATACGCAGTATTTT. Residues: CASSLVGSGGFGDTQYF.

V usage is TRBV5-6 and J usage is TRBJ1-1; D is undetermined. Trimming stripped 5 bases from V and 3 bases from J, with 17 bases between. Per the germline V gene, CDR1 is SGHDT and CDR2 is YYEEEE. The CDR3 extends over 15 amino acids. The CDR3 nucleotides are TGTGCCAGCAGATTCGCCGGGTATACGGACACTGAAGCTTTCTTT. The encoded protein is CASRFAGYTDTEAFF.

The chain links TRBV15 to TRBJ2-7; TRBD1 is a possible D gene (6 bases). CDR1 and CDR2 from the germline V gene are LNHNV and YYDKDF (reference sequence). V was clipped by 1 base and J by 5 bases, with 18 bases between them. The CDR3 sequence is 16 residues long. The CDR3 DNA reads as TGTGCCACCAGCAGAGGGCGCATCACAGGGTCCCACGAGCAGTACTTC. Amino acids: CATSRGRITGSHEQYF. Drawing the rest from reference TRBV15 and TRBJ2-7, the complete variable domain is DAMVIQNPRYQVTQFGKPVTLSCSQTLNHNVMYWYQQKSSQAPKLLFHYYDKDFNNEADTPDNFQSRRPNTSFCFLDIRSPGLGDTAMYLCATSRGRITGSHEQYFGPGTRLTVT.

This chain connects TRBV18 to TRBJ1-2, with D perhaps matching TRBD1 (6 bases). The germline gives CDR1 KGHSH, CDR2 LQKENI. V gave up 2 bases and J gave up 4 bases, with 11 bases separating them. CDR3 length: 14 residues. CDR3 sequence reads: CASSPGDTSYGYTF. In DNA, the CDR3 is TGTGCCAGCTCACCAGGGGACACCTCCTATGGCTACACCTTC.

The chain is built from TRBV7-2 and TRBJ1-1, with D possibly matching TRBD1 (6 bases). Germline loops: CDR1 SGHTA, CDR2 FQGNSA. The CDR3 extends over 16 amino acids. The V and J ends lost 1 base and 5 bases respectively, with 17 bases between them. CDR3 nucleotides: TGTGCCAGCAGCTTAGGGGGGCCGGGGACCGGTACTGAAGCTTTCTTT. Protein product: CASSLGGPGTGTEAFF.

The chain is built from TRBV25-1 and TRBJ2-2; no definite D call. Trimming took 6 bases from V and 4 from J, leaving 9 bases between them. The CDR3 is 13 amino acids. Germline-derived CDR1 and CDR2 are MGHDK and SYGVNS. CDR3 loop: CASRDTITGELFF. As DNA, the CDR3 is TGTGCCAGCAGAGATACTATCACCGGGGAGCTGTTTTTT.

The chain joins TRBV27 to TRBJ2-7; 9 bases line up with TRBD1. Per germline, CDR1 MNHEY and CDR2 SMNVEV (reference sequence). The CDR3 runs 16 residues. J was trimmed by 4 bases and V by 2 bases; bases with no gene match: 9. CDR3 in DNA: TGTGCCAGCAGTTTACTTGTTACAGGGGGCGATTACGAGCAGTACTTC. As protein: CASSLLVTGGDYEQYF.

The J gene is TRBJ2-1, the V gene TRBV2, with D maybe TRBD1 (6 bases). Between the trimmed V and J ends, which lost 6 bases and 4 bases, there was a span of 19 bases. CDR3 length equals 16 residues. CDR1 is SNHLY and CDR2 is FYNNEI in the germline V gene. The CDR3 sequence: CASSPTGYTRYNEQFF. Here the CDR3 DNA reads TGTGCCAGCAGCCCGACAGGTTACACCCGATACAATGAGCAGTTCTTC.

The CDR3: CASSPRGGTAYNEQFF. CDR3 DNA sequence: TGTGCCAGCAGCCCACGAGGCGGGACTGCCTACAATGAGCAGTTCTTC. The chain joins TRBV14 to TRBJ2-1, with a tentative D call TRBD2 (6 bases). This CDR3 has 16 amino acids. V was clipped by 4 bases and J by 2 bases, with 15 bases between them. CDR1 and CDR2 (germline): SGHDN, FVKESK.

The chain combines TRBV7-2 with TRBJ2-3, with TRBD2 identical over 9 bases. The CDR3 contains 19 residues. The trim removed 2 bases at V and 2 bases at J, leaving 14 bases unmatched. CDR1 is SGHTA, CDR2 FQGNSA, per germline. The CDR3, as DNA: TGTGCCAGCAGCTTAAAGCGGGGGGCAGGTCCTGCCCCCACAGATACGCAGTATTTT. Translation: CASSLKRGAGPAPTDTQYF.

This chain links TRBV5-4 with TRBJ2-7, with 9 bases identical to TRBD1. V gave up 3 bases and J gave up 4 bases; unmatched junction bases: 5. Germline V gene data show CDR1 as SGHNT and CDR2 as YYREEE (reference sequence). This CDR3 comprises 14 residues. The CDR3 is CASSSGTGNYEQYF. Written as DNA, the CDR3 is TGTGCCAGCAGCTCAGGGACAGGGAATTACGAGCAGTACTTC.

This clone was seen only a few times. CDR3: CASSPQRGAYSPLHF. The CDR3 bases are TGTGCCAGCAGCCCCCAGCGGGGGGCTTATTCACCCCTCCACTTT. The V and J genes are TRBV11-2 and TRBJ1-6, with D maybe TRBD1 (6 bases). The germline V and J ends were trimmed by 5 bases and 8 bases, with 16 bases remaining between them. Germline V lookup: CDR1 SGHAT, CDR2 FQNNGV. CDR3 size: 15 residues. Together with reference TRBV11-2 and TRBJ1-6, the CDR3 gives the full variable domain: EAGVAQSPRYKIIEKRQSVAFWCNPISGHATLYWYQQILGQGPKLLIQFQNNGVVDDSQLPKDRFSAERLKGVDSTLKIQPAKLEDSAVYLCASSPQRGAYSPLHFGNGTRLTVT.